This T cell receptor beta chain came from a study of T-cell reconstitution after alpha-beta-depleted transplantation in children. A TCRbeta library incorporating unique molecular identifiers was prepared. TCRdb re-analysed the PCR reads in MiXCR, keeping a single row per CDR3 protein. This sample has approximately 500,000 distinct CDR3 sequences, with 10% to 13% found just once. This clonotype was observed a handful of times. Germline lookup yields CDR1 KGHSH and CDR2 LQKENI. With 6 bases removed from V and 5 bases from J, the gap between germline ends came to 16 bases. The CDR3 length is 14 residues.

The chain employs TRBV18 and TRBJ1-2, with D perhaps TRBD1 (5 bases). This TCR was recovered from a child under 10 years old with inherited bone marrow failure, due to receive a stem cell transplant. This specimen consisted of PBMCs, obtained before TCRalphabeta/CD19-depleted stem cell transplant. In nucleotides, the CDR3 is TGTGCCAGCTCCCCCCCGGGGGATAGTTATGGCTACACCTTC. It translates to CASSPPGDSYGYTF.